This T cell receptor beta chain was recorded in a study of cytomegalovirus exposure and HLA in healthy donors. The study's findings and limits: Reports credit the classifier with highly specific, highly sensitive diagnosis of cytomegalovirus status. Solely CMV serostatus was available to characterize immune exposure.

A word on this clone: The antigen remains unidentified.

The V and J ends lost 7 bases and 4 bases respectively, with 14 bases between them. From germline, CDR1 is SNHLY and CDR2 FYNNEI. This CDR3 region has 13 residues. The PCR made use of 60 Vbeta and 13 Jbeta primers. Using immunoSEQ multiplex PCR, the repertoire was profiled, and TCRdb retains in-frame clones only, with some absent. The data show 95,000 to 150,000 clones, approximately 69% seen once. This TCR was sampled from a man aged 40-49 years in good health and CMV-seropositive. The gene calls are TRBV2 and TRBJ2-7; perhaps TRBD2 as D (5 bases). Sequenced: PBMCs. CDR3 residues: CASTVRLAYEQYF. The CDR3 bases are TGTGCCAGCACCGTGCGGCTAGCTTACGAGCAGTACTTC.